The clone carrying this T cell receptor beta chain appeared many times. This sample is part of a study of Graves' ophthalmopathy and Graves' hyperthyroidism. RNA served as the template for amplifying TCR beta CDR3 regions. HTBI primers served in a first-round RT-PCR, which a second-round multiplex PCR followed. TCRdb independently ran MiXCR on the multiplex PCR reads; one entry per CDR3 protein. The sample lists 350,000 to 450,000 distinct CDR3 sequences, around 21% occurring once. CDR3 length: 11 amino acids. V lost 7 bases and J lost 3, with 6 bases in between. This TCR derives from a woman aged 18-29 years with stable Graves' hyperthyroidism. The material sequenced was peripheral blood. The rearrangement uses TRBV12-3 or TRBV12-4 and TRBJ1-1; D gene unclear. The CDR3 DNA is TGTGCCAGCAAAACCTACACTGAAGCTTTCTTT. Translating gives CASKTYTEAFF.